The 11 T cell receptor beta chains below come from one sample, sequenced in a study of blood T cell repertoires in COVID-19. Profiled with immunoSEQ multiplex PCR; TCRdb holds only in-frame clones, not every one. The sample shows about 240,000 clones, 65% to 90% of them seen only once. Sequenced sample: peripheral blood. The origin of the receptors is a man aged 50 to 59 with COVID-19, enrolled during active disease.

The V and J genes are TRBV28 and TRBJ1-5; 7 bases are a match to TRBD1. In germline, CDR1 is MDHEN, CDR2 SYDVKM. The CDR3 is 15 amino acids. Losses at the gene ends were 6 bases for V and 3 bases for J; bases not matched to a gene: 8. For the CDR3, the DNA is TGTGCCAGCAGGAAGGGGGCGCGGGTCAATCAGCCCCAGCATTTT. It yields the protein CASRKGARVNQPQHF.

This clone was seen many times. The chain combines TRBV19 with TRBJ1-5; tentative D call: TRBD1 (5 bases). Trimming took off 7 bases at V and 5 bases at J, with 15 bases between the two ends. Looked up from germline, CDR1 is LNHDA and CDR2 is SQIVND (reference sequence). This CDR3 spans 14 amino acids. The CDR3 region is CASTPDSAHQPQHF. The CDR3 region has the DNA TGTGCCAGTACCCCCGACAGTGCGCATCAGCCCCAGCATTTT. Supplemented by reference TRBV19 and TRBJ1-5, the full variable domain reads DGGITQSPKYLFRKEGQNVTLSCEQNLNHDAMYWYRQDPGQGLRLIYYSQIVNDFQKGDIAEGYSVSREKKESFPLTVTSAQKNPTAFYLCASTPDSAHQPQHFGDGTRLSIL.

A few counts support this clone. This chain uses TRBV18 with TRBJ2-3; 11 nucleotides line up with TRBD2. This CDR3 has 18 amino acids. Looked up from germline, CDR1 is KGHSH and CDR2 is LQKENI. With 5 bases clipped from V and 6 bases from J, the junction kept 16 bases outside the gene matches. For the CDR3, the DNA is TGTGCCAGCTCAGCCTTCCTGGGAGTAGCGGGGGGGCCCGATACGCAGTATTTT. Translating it yields CASSAFLGVAGGPDTQYF.

This sequence joins TRBV9 and TRBJ2-3; 8 nucleotides match TRBD1. Germline V CDR1 and CDR2: SGDLS, YYNGEE. Trimming at V came to 0 bases and at J to 4 bases, leaving 4 bases not matched to a gene. The CDR3 extends over 15 amino acids. CDR3 nucleotides: TGTGCCAGCAGCGTAGAAGCACAGGGGGCAGATACGCAGTATTTT. It yields the protein CASSVEAQGADTQYF.

This chain joins TRBV3-1 (or the pseudogene TRBV3-2) and TRBJ2-5, with a possible D match to TRBD1 (7 bases). V dropped 4 bases and J dropped 3 bases, with 15 bases sitting between them. There are 15 residues in the CDR3. Germline CDR1 LGHDT, CDR2 YNNKEL (reference sequence). CDR3: CASSPGGTSEETQYF. DNA for the CDR3: TGTGCCAGCAGCCCAGGGGGGACCTCGGAAGAGACCCAGTACTTC.

This CDR3 reads CASSGLAVSTDTQYF. CDR3 nucleotide sequence: TGTGCCAGTAGCGGACTAGCGGTTAGCACAGATACGCAGTATTTT. The genes are TRBV19 and TRBJ2-3, with 10 bases identical to TRBD2. In germline, CDR1 is LNHDA, CDR2 SQIVND (reference sequence). V was clipped by 6 bases and J by 0 bases; unmatched bases: 3. The CDR3 sequence is 15 residues long.

The rearrangement uses TRBV5-5 and TRBJ2-1, with D possibly being TRBD2 (6 bases). The CDR3 extends over 16 amino acids. Trimming cost V 2 bases and J 0 bases, with 12 bases left between them. Germline CDR1 SGHKS, CDR2 YYEKEE (reference sequence). The CDR3 nucleotides read TGTGCCAGCAGCTTAGGGACTTCAAGCTCCTACAATGAGCAGTTCTTC. Its protein is CASSLGTSSSYNEQFF.

This sequence joins TRBV19 and TRBJ1-6; 7 nucleotides agree with TRBD1. Unmatched junction bases numbered 6, after V lost 6 bases and J lost 7 bases. The CDR3 covers 14 residues. Germline V gene data show CDR1 as LNHDA and CDR2 as SQIVND (reference sequence). The CDR3 spells CASRNEQGNSPLHF. In nucleotides, the CDR3 is TGTGCCAGTAGAAATGAACAGGGGAATTCACCCCTCCACTTT.

The V call is TRBV6-2 or TRBV6-3, the J call TRBJ2-1, with a weak D call TRBD1 (5 bases). Germline V gene sequence: CDR1 MNHEY, CDR2 SVGEGT. This CDR3 spans 15 amino acids. V shed 5 bases and J shed 1 base, with 12 bases lying between them. The DNA of the CDR3 is TGTGCCAGCAGTGTGGTGACAGTTTCCTACAATGAGCAGTTCTTC. The encoded protein is CASSVVTVSYNEQFF.

The rearrangement joins TRBV24-1 to TRBJ1-2, with 11 bases fitting TRBD1. The V and J ends lost 2 bases and 4 bases, in that order; junction bases with no gene match: 5. This CDR3 comprises 16 residues. CDR1 and CDR2 from the germline V gene are KGHDR and SFDVKD. The CDR3 DNA is TGTGCCACCAGTGATTCGGACAGGGGGCTCCTCTATGGCTACACCTTC. Its translation: CATSDSDRGLLYGYTF.

This CDR3 is CASSDTAYEQYF. In DNA, the CDR3 is TGTGCCAGCAGTGACACAGCCTACGAGCAGTACTTC. This chain connects TRBV27 to TRBJ2-7; D ambiguous. Germline lookup yields CDR1 MNHEY and CDR2 SMNVEV (reference sequence). V was cut by 5 bases and J by 2 bases, with 7 bases left in between. The CDR3 consists of 12 residues.